One and the same sample provided the 26 T cell receptor beta chains below, sequenced in a study of blood T cell repertoires in COVID-19. Assay: immunoSEQ multiplex PCR; the TCRdb copy retains only in-frame clones and omits some. The data show 350,000 to 400,000 clones, 70% to 90% seen once. The sequenced sample consisted of peripheral blood. These receptors were obtained from a woman in her sixties with COVID-19, enrolled during active disease.

The chain couples TRBV2 to TRBJ1-2; weak D call: TRBD1 (6 bases). Germline loops: CDR1 SNHLY, CDR2 FYNNEI. The CDR3 is made up of 14 amino acids. V lost 2 bases to trimming and J lost 4 bases, with 11 bases between them. Written as DNA, the CDR3 is TGTGCCAGCAGTGAACAGGGGCGTCTCTATGGCTACACCTTC. Translation: CASSEQGRLYGYTF.

The chain is built from TRBV11-2 and TRBJ1-2; D unclear. This CDR3 has 13 amino acids. Looked up from germline, CDR1 is SGHAT and CDR2 is FQNNGV. Trimming took 4 bases from V and 4 from J, leaving 10 bases between them. CDR3 DNA: TGTGCCAGCAGCTCGGCGGGGTTCTATGGCTACACCTTC. Translating it yields CASSSAGFYGYTF.

The V gene is TRBV9, the J gene TRBJ2-1; no clear D gene. From germline, CDR1 is SGDLS and CDR2 YYNGEE. The CDR3 covers 17 residues. The ends were cut back, 4 bases at V and 0 bases at J, with 17 bases in the middle. CDR3 in DNA: TGTGCCAGCAGCCCACCGAATAGCCAGAGCTCCTACAATGAGCAGTTCTTC. It codes for CASSPPNSQSSYNEQFF.

This clone is medium-sized in the sample. Written as DNA, the CDR3 is TGCGCCAGCACTAGATCCCCCGTGGGCAATGAGCAGTTCTTC. Translating gives CASTRSPVGNEQFF. This chain joins TRBV10-2 and TRBJ2-1; no clear D. V lost 7 bases and J lost 6, with 16 bases in between. This CDR3 has 14 amino acids. Germline values: CDR1 WSHSY, CDR2 SAAADI.

The chain is built from TRBV30 and TRBJ2-5, with no clear D. Germline CDR1 is GTSNPN and CDR2 is SVGIG (reference sequence). V was shortened by 4 bases and J by 0 bases, with 6 bases between the two germline ends. This CDR3 has 12 amino acids. CDR3 nucleotides: TGTGCCTGGAACGGGTACCAAGAGACCCAGTACTTC. This translates into CAWNGYQETQYF.

The rearrangement links TRBV2 to TRBJ1-6; D gene uncertain. The CDR3 loop spans 15 amino acids. Germline assignment: CDR1 SNHLY and CDR2 FYNNEI. V was shortened by 4 bases and J by 4 bases, with 11 bases between the two germline ends. In DNA form, the CDR3 reads TGTGCCAGCAGTGCGAACGCGGAATATAATTCACCCCTCCACTTT. Residues: CASSANAEYNSPLHF.

This sequence joins TRBV7-2 and TRBJ2-7, with TRBD1 as a possible D gene (5 bases). The CDR3 loop spans 16 amino acids. The germline V and J ends were trimmed by 5 bases and 0 bases, with 17 bases remaining between them. Looked up from germline, CDR1 is SGHTA and CDR2 is FQGNSA. CDR3 DNA sequence: TGTGCCAGCAGCAAAGGGGCCAGGTCCCACTCCTACGAGCAGTACTTC. Its protein product is CASSKGARSHSYEQYF.

The V and J genes are TRBV19 and TRBJ2-1; tentatively, D is TRBD1 (5 bases). Trimming shortened V by 3 bases and J by 5 bases, and 14 bases separated the two germline ends. Per germline, CDR1 LNHDA and CDR2 SQIVND (reference sequence). The CDR3 length is 15 residues. CDR3 nucleotide sequence: TGTGCCAGTAGTATTAAGGGGCTCGGGCACAATGAGCAGTTCTTC. Translation gives CASSIKGLGHNEQFF.

The genes are TRBV5-1 and TRBJ2-1, with TRBD2 matching over 9 bases. The CDR3 is 15 residues long. V shed 0 bases, J shed 2 bases, and the junction held 0 bases outside the gene matches. Looked up from germline, CDR1 is SGHRS and CDR2 is YFSETQ. The CDR3 DNA reads TGCGCCAGCAGCTTGGGACTAGCGGCCTACAATGAGCAGTTCTTC. Its protein product is CASSLGLAAYNEQFF. The whole variable domain, filled in from reference TRBV5-1 and TRBJ2-1, reads KAGVTQTPRYLIKTRGQQVTLSCSPISGHRSVSWYQQTPGQGLQFLFEYFSETQRNKGNFPGRFSGRQFSNSRSEMNVSTLELGDSALYLCASSLGLAAYNEQFFGPGTRLTVL.

The CDR3 reads CASSPPGFRNEQFF. The CDR3 bases are TGTGCCAGCAGCCCCCCCGGGTTCAGAAATGAGCAGTTCTTC. The chain recombines TRBV7-3 with TRBJ2-1, with D hard to call. V was pared by 5 bases and J by 7 bases, with 15 bases between. Looked up from germline, CDR1 is SGHTA and CDR2 is FQGTGA. CDR3 size: 14 residues. Full variable domain (remainder filled in from reference TRBV7-3 and TRBJ2-1): GAGVSQTPSNKVTEKGKYVELRCDPISGHTALYWYRQSLGQGPEFLIYFQGTGAADDSGLPNDRFFAVRPEGSVSTLKIQRTERGDSAVYLCASSPPGFRNEQFFGPGTRLTVL.

The rearrangement links TRBV18 to TRBJ1-6, with D possibly TRBD1 on 5 matching bases. V lost 2 bases, J lost 7 bases, and 18 bases lay in between. The CDR3 consists of 17 residues. Per the germline V gene, CDR1 is KGHSH and CDR2 is LQKENI. The CDR3 is CASSPSSGLGGNSPLHF. The CDR3 bases are TGTGCCAGCTCACCATCGTCAGGGCTTGGGGGGAATTCACCCCTCCACTTT.

The CDR3, as DNA: TGCAGTGCTAGTTACGGGGGGGCCTCCGGGGAGCTGTTTTTT. It translates to CSASYGGASGELFF. This chain uses TRBV20-1 with TRBJ2-2; 8 bases agree with TRBD2. The CDR3 spans 14 residues. With 3 bases clipped from V and 6 bases from J, the junction kept 6 bases outside the gene matches. In germline, CDR1 is DFQATT, CDR2 SNEGSKA (reference sequence).

This chain links TRBV5-4 with TRBJ2-7; D is perhaps TRBD2 (6 bases). CDR3 length equals 14 residues. Germline lookup yields CDR1 SGHNT and CDR2 YYREEE (reference sequence). The V gene lost 4 bases and the J gene lost 4 bases, with 15 bases spanning the gap. The CDR3 protein is CASSPQTRGYEQYF. CDR3 nucleotides: TGTGCCAGCAGCCCCCAGACTAGAGGTTACGAGCAGTACTTC.

This sequence joins TRBV7-9 and TRBJ1-2, with D perhaps TRBD1 (6 bases). The CDR3 loop spans 14 amino acids. Trimming took off 6 bases at V and 4 bases at J, with 15 bases between the two ends. Germline lookup yields CDR1 SEHNR and CDR2 FQNEAQ (reference sequence). The CDR3 nucleotides are TGTGCCAGCAGTTCCAGGGGAAGTGGCTATGGCTACACCTTC. Its translation is CASSSRGSGYGYTF. Combining the CDR3 with reference TRBV7-9 and TRBJ1-2 gives the whole variable domain DTGVSQNPRHKITKRGQNVTFRCDPISEHNRLYWYRQTLGQGPEFLTYFQNEAQLEKSRLLSDRFSAERPKGSFSTLEIQRTEQGDSAMYLCASSSRGSGYGYTFGSGTRLTVV.

The chain couples TRBV7-8 to TRBJ2-5; the match to TRBD2 covers 9 bases. V lost 4 bases to trimming and J lost 0 bases; unmatched junction nucleotides: 3. From germline, CDR1 is SGHVS and CDR2 FQNEAQ. The CDR3 loop spans 15 amino acids. In nucleotides, the CDR3 is TGTGCCAGCAGCTCTAGCGGGGACGACCAAGAGACCCAGTACTTC. Its protein is CASSSSGDDQETQYF.

The J gene is TRBJ1-1, the V gene TRBV7-6, with D perhaps TRBD1 (6 bases). Trimming left V 5 bases short and J 5 bases short, with 12 bases between. This CDR3 region has 13 residues. Per germline, CDR1 SGHVS and CDR2 FNYEAQ. The CDR3 coding sequence is TGTGCCAGCAGCCAACAGGGTGGGACTGAAGCTTTCTTT. It codes for CASSQQGGTEAFF. Supplemented by reference TRBV7-6 and TRBJ1-1, the full variable domain reads GAGVSQSPRYKVTKRGQDVALRCDPISGHVSLYWYRQALGQGPEFLTYFNYEAQQDKSGLPNDRFSAERPEGSISTLTIQRTEQRDSAMYRCASSQQGGTEAFFGQGTRLTVV.

The chain couples TRBV4-1 to TRBJ2-7; TRBD2 matches 9 bases. The length of the CDR3 is 17 residues. Germline V gene lookup returns CDR1 MGHRA and CDR2 YSYEKL. V dropped 2 bases and J dropped 4; count of bases not matched to a gene: 12. CDR3 residues: CASSQSPPASGAYEQYF. As DNA, the CDR3 is TGCGCCAGCAGCCAATCCCCACCCGCTAGCGGGGCTTACGAGCAGTACTTC.

CDR3 amino acids: CAWRPLLLDTEAFF. The CDR3 DNA sequence: TGTGCCTGGAGGCCCCTACTACTCGACACTGAAGCTTTCTTT. This chain connects TRBV30 to TRBJ1-1; no clear D. V shed 3 bases and J shed 3 bases, with 14 bases lying between them. CDR1 is GTSNPN, CDR2 SVGIG, per germline (reference sequence). This CDR3 spans 14 amino acids.

The V call is TRBV6-6, the J call TRBJ1-2, with D unresolved. The CDR3 length is 16 residues. Per the germline V gene, CDR1 is MNHNY and CDR2 is SVGAGI (reference sequence). V gave up 6 bases and J gave up 4 bases, with 21 bases separating them. CDR3 sequence reads: CASRHTGREGPYGYTF. The CDR3 nucleotides read TGTGCCAGCAGACATACGGGGAGGGAGGGCCCCTATGGCTACACCTTC.

The chain couples TRBV19 to TRBJ1-2, with 9 bases that match TRBD1. Looked up from germline, CDR1 is LNHDA and CDR2 is SQIVND (reference sequence). The J segment lost 1 base and the V segment lost 4 bases, leaving 4 bases of the junction unmatched. This CDR3 contains 15 residues. The DNA for the CDR3 is TGTGCCAGTAGTAAGGGACAGGGCTTTAACTATGGCTACACCTTC. Translation gives CASSKGQGFNYGYTF.

The chain has TRBV7-9 and TRBJ1-2; D ambiguous. The CDR3 contains 13 residues. The germline CDR1 and CDR2 sequences are SEHNR and FQNEAQ (reference sequence). Trimming shortened V by 6 bases and J by 3 bases, and 11 bases separated the two germline ends. The CDR3 nucleotides are TGTGCCAGCAGTCCCCCTTTCGACTATGGCTACACCTTC. Its protein is CASSPPFDYGYTF. Complete variable domain (other parts from reference TRBV7-9 and TRBJ1-2): DTGVSQNPRHKITKRGQNVTFRCDPISEHNRLYWYRQTLGQGPEFLTYFQNEAQLEKSRLLSDRFSAERPKGSFSTLEIQRTEQGDSAMYLCASSPPFDYGYTFGSGTRLTVV.

This sequence joins TRBV27 and TRBJ1-1; weak D call: TRBD1 (6 bases). Per the germline V gene, CDR1 is MNHEY and CDR2 is SMNVEV (reference sequence). V lost 2 bases, J lost 4 bases, and 11 bases lay in between. The length of the CDR3 is 14 residues. The CDR3 sequence is CASSLIARGTEAFF. In DNA, the CDR3 is TGTGCCAGCAGTTTAATAGCCAGGGGCACTGAAGCTTTCTTT.

This CDR3 reads CASSLGETYEQYF. For the CDR3, the DNA is TGTGCCAGCAGCTTAGGGGAGACCTACGAGCAGTACTTC. The chain joins TRBV11-3 to TRBJ2-7; D possibly corresponds to TRBD2 (5 bases). Germline assignment: CDR1 SGHNT and CDR2 YENEEA. The CDR3 extends over 13 amino acids. Trimming left V 1 base short and J 2 bases short, with 6 bases between.

The chain links TRBV6-5 to TRBJ1-1; the match to TRBD1 covers 8 bases. The CDR3 length is 14 residues. The ends lost 6 bases at V and 3 bases at J; junction bases unmatched: 6. Germline CDR1 and CDR2: MNHEY and SVGAGI. CDR3 amino acids: CASRGGQGYTEAFF. The CDR3 region has the DNA TGTGCCAGCAGGGGAGGACAGGGCTACACTGAAGCTTTCTTT.

The genes are TRBV4-2 and TRBJ2-3; 10 bases are shared with TRBD1. Germline assignment: CDR1 LGHNA and CDR2 YNFKEQ. This CDR3 comprises 15 residues. Germline trimming cut 3 bases from V and 2 bases from J; bases unmatched to any gene: 2. The CDR3 protein is CASSQGTGDTDTQYF. CDR3 in DNA: TGTGCCAGCAGCCAGGGGACAGGGGACACAGATACGCAGTATTTT.

V usage is TRBV27 and J usage is TRBJ2-5, with a possible D match to TRBD2 (6 bases). The CDR3 has 16 residues. With 2 bases removed from V and 2 bases from J, the gap between germline ends came to 15 bases. Germline loops: CDR1 MNHEY, CDR2 SMNVEV (reference sequence). This CDR3 reads CASSLGGVRGQETQYF. DNA of the CDR3: TGTGCCAGCAGTTTAGGCGGGGTCCGAGGGCAAGAGACCCAGTACTTC.